A single sample is the source of the 25 T cell receptor beta chains below, sequenced in a study of shared clonotypes between healthy human individuals. Clones were sequenced by immunoSEQ multiplex PCR, and TCRdb holds only the in-frame ones, with some missing. This sample has 2 million to 2.5 million clones; around 92% occur once, and the top ten carry 0.37%. Sequenced material: naive CD4+ T cells from PBMCs. As to subset: CD45RA+ positively selected. The receptors derive from a man aged 18 to 29 in good health. Some clones in this sample may be carry-over from other donors' samples.

This clone has only one observation. This rearrangement joins TRBV11-2 to TRBJ2-1; 13 nucleotides line up with TRBD2. Germline V lookup: CDR1 SGHAT, CDR2 FQNNGV. Trimming at V came to 6 bases and at J to 0 bases, leaving 8 bases not matched to a gene. The CDR3 sequence is 18 residues long. The CDR3 coding sequence is TGTGCCAGCAGTTCGTTGGGACTAGCGGGATTCTCCTACAATGAGCAGTTCTTC. This translates into CASSSLGLAGFSYNEQFF.

The genes are TRBV5-6 and TRBJ1-2, with 7 bases matching TRBD1. CDR1 is SGHDT, CDR2 YYEEEE, per germline. Trimming removed 6 bases from V and 8 bases from J; junction bases left unmatched: 19. CDR3 length: 16 residues. CDR3 protein: CASIHRRAGGYEGYTF. In nucleotides, the CDR3 is TGTGCCAGCATTCATCGGAGGGCAGGGGGGTATGAAGGCTACACCTTC.

The chain uses TRBV5-1 and TRBJ2-7; D is unresolved. The V end lost 4 bases, the J end lost 6 bases, and 17 bases lay between the germline ends. This CDR3 contains 14 residues. CDR1 and CDR2 (germline): SGHRS, YFSETQ. CDR3 residues: CASSPRVVNSEQYF. The DNA of the CDR3 is TGCGCCAGCAGCCCCCGGGTTGTGAATAGCGAGCAGTACTTC.

This chain joins TRBV11-3 and TRBJ2-7, with 10 bases lining up with TRBD2. V dropped 5 bases and J dropped 6; count of bases not matched to a gene: 4. This CDR3 region has 13 residues. Germline loops: CDR1 SGHNT, CDR2 YENEEA. DNA for the CDR3: TGTGCCAGCAGCCTCGGGACTAGCGTCGAGCAGTACTTC. Residues: CASSLGTSVEQYF.

The rearrangement uses TRBV28 and TRBJ2-6; D is unclear. CDR3 length: 13 residues. Germline V lookup: CDR1 MDHEN, CDR2 SYDVKM. V lost 8 bases, J lost 2 bases, and 7 bases lay in between. CDR3 bases: TGTGCCAGCTCTATGGCTGGGGCCAACGTCCTGACTTTC. Amino acid sequence: CASSMAGANVLTF.

This clone was counted once. The rearrangement uses TRBV28 and TRBJ1-1; D is possibly TRBD1 (5 bases). Trimming shortened V by 2 bases and J by 8 bases, and 15 bases separated the two germline ends. The germline CDR1 and CDR2 sequences are MDHEN and SYDVKM. The CDR3 totals 14 residues. The CDR3: CASSLTGPTLEAFF. CDR3 DNA: TGTGCCAGCAGTTTAACAGGCCCTACACTGGAAGCTTTCTTT.

This clone was seen only a few times. This same CDR3 is encoded by further DNA sequences in the sample. J is TRBJ2-5 and V is TRBV5-1; D call uncertain. Germline values: CDR1 SGHRS, CDR2 YFSETQ. Trimming pared 0 bases from V and 2 bases from J, leaving 8 bases between. The CDR3 is 14 residues long. The CDR3 loop is CASSLEGIQETQYF. As DNA, the CDR3 is TGCGCCAGCAGCTTGGAAGGGATTCAAGAGACCCAGTACTTC.

The rearrangement uses TRBV27 and TRBJ2-6; D gene unclear. Germline V CDR1 and CDR2: MNHEY, SMNVEV (reference sequence). The CDR3 has 14 residues. Between the trimmed V and J ends, which lost 7 bases and 3 bases, there was a span of 10 bases. CDR3 region: CASMAVGGANVLTF. The CDR3 DNA reads TGTGCCAGCATGGCGGTGGGTGGGGCCAACGTCCTGACTTTC.

The chain is built from TRBV5-6 and TRBJ2-3, with 9 bases identical to TRBD1. CDR3 size: 15 residues. V lost 4 bases, J lost 4 bases, and 7 bases stayed unmatched. CDR1 and CDR2 (germline): SGHDT, YYEEEE. CDR3 residues: CASSARTGAPDTQYF. Here the CDR3 DNA reads TGTGCCAGCAGCGCAAGGACAGGGGCCCCAGATACGCAGTATTTT.

About this clone itself: At the DNA level, this CDR3 is encoded by other sequences in the same sample as well. The gene calls are TRBV30 and TRBJ1-6; D call uncertain. The CDR3 spans 15 residues. Trimming left V 1 base short and J 0 bases short, with 7 bases between. Per germline, CDR1 GTSNPN and CDR2 SVGIG (reference sequence). The CDR3, as DNA: TGTGCCTGGAGTGGGCCGAGCTCCTATAATTCACCCCTCCACTTT. This sequence encodes CAWSGPSSYNSPLHF.

The CDR3 nucleotides are TGTGCCAGCAGCAAACAGGGGGCTAGTGAAAAACTGTTTTTT. This sequence encodes CASSKQGASEKLFF. V usage is TRBV7-8 and J usage is TRBJ1-4, with 9 bases that match TRBD1. J was trimmed by 7 bases and V by 5 bases; bases with no gene match: 5. Germline values: CDR1 SGHVS, CDR2 FQNEAQ. The CDR3 loop spans 14 amino acids.

The chain recombines TRBV28 with TRBJ1-5; 12 nucleotides agree with TRBD1. Germline values: CDR1 MDHEN, CDR2 SYDVKM. The J segment lost 1 base and the V segment lost 3 bases, leaving 7 bases of the junction unmatched. The CDR3 is 18 residues long. This chain's CDR3 is CASSFWDRGRGSNQPQHF. The CDR3 bases are TGTGCCAGCAGTTTCTGGGACAGGGGGCGCGGGAGCAATCAGCCCCAGCATTTT.

The V and J genes are TRBV6-1 and TRBJ1-5; the D is unclear. The CDR3 sequence is 15 residues long. V lost 6 bases and J lost 0, with 12 bases in between. Germline CDR1 reads MNHNS; CDR2 reads SASEGT. The CDR3 loop reads CASRERAYSNQPQHF. CDR3 coding DNA: TGTGCCAGCAGAGAAAGGGCGTATAGCAATCAGCCCCAGCATTTT.

This clone was seen a few times. The same CDR3 also results from other DNA sequences found in this sample. The chain couples TRBV5-1 to TRBJ1-1; D remains ambiguous. V dropped 0 bases and J dropped 0 bases, with 3 bases sitting between them. Germline V gene data show CDR1 as SGHRS and CDR2 as YFSETQ. There are 13 residues in the CDR3. This CDR3 is CASSLALNTEAFF. The CDR3 nucleotides are TGCGCCAGCAGCTTGGCATTGAACACTGAAGCTTTCTTT.

V is TRBV27 and J is TRBJ2-2; D is possibly TRBD1 (5 bases). The V gene lost 2 bases and the J gene lost 4 bases, with 20 bases spanning the gap. The CDR3 has 18 amino acids. The V gene's germline CDR1 is MNHEY and CDR2 SMNVEV (reference sequence). The CDR3 spells CASSLARRSAGFTGELFF. In DNA, the CDR3 is TGTGCCAGCAGTTTAGCGCGTCGGTCAGCAGGGTTCACCGGGGAGCTGTTTTTT.

The chain recombines TRBV11-2 with TRBJ2-1; no reliable D call. Germline V gene lookup returns CDR1 SGHAT and CDR2 FQNNGV. The CDR3 is made up of 13 amino acids. The V gene lost 5 bases and the J gene lost 10 bases, with 15 bases spanning the gap. The CDR3 DNA is TGTGCCAGCAGCCCCCGAGCTATAGGGGAGCAGTTCTTC. It codes for CASSPRAIGEQFF.

The chain is built from TRBV7-9 and TRBJ1-2; 8 positions agree with TRBD1. V was clipped by 7 bases and J by 4 bases; unmatched bases: 17. The CDR3 contains 17 residues. Germline V CDR1 and CDR2: SEHNR, FQNEAQ (reference sequence). In nucleotides, the CDR3 is TGTGCCAGCACCCTCGATAAGAGTGGACAGGGCTCCTATGGCTACACCTTC. This gives the protein CASTLDKSGQGSYGYTF.

This clone was found a few times. This sequence joins TRBV2 and TRBJ1-1; D uncertain. This CDR3 is 12 amino acids long. V dropped 0 bases and J dropped 11 bases, with 10 bases sitting between them. Per the germline V gene, CDR1 is SNHLY and CDR2 is FYNNEI. CDR3 bases: TGTGCCAGCAGTGAAGCGCGGGAGGAGGCTTTCTTT. It specifies CASSEAREEAFF. Combining the CDR3 with reference TRBV2 and TRBJ1-1 gives the whole variable domain EPEVTQTPSHQVTQMGQEVILRCVPISNHLYFYWYRQILGQKVEFLVSFYNNEISEKSEIFDDQFSVERPDGSNFTLKIRSTKLEDSAMYFCASSEAREEAFFGQGTRLTVV.

This chain connects TRBV5-1 to TRBJ2-3; unclear D gene. CDR3 size: 15 residues. In germline, CDR1 is SGHRS, CDR2 YFSETQ. The ends were cut back, 0 bases at V and 4 bases at J, with 12 bases in the middle. The CDR3 here is CASSLGVAGADTQYF. Written as DNA, the CDR3 is TGCGCCAGCAGCTTGGGGGTAGCAGGTGCAGATACGCAGTATTTT. The full variable domain, in which reference TRBV5-1 and TRBJ2-3 provide the parts outside the CDR3, is KAGVTQTPRYLIKTRGQQVTLSCSPISGHRSVSWYQQTPGQGLQFLFEYFSETQRNKGNFPGRFSGRQFSNSRSEMNVSTLELGDSALYLCASSLGVAGADTQYFGPGTRLTVL.

This clone was detected once. The chain combines TRBV7-2 with TRBJ2-1; TRBD1 matches at 7 bases. There are 15 residues in the CDR3. Germline CDR1 reads SGHTA; CDR2 reads FQGNSA. V shed 3 bases, J shed 8 bases, and the junction held 10 bases outside the gene matches. CDR3 sequence: CASSLIGTVIDEQFF. In DNA form, the CDR3 reads TGTGCCAGCAGCTTGATCGGGACAGTAATCGATGAGCAGTTCTTC.

The rearrangement uses TRBV10-3 and TRBJ2-7, with D possibly matching TRBD2 (6 bases). V was shortened by 6 bases and J by 7 bases, with 10 bases between the two germline ends. This CDR3 contains 11 residues. Germline values: CDR1 ENHRY, CDR2 SYGVKD. CDR3 amino acids: CAIRESGEQYF. The CDR3 nucleotides are TGTGCCATCAGGGAAAGCGGGGAGCAGTACTTC.

This clone was recorded a few times. V gene TRBV28 combines with J gene TRBJ1-1; no clear D gene. The CDR3 is 12 residues long. CDR1 and CDR2 (germline): MDHEN, SYDVKM. V was clipped by 5 bases and J by 11 bases, with 15 bases between them. CDR3 residues: CASSGRAMRAFF. The CDR3 DNA is TGTGCCAGCAGTGGGCGGGCGATGAGGGCTTTCTTT.

This rearrangement joins TRBV18 to TRBJ1-1; no clear D gene. Germline V gene lookup returns CDR1 KGHSH and CDR2 LQKENI. The CDR3 covers 14 residues. Trimming left V 3 bases short and J 1 base short, with 9 bases between. The CDR3 nucleotides read TGTGCCAGCTCACCGGGTTGGTGGAACACTGAAGCTTTCTTT. Protein sequence: CASSPGWWNTEAFF.

Details on this clone: The sample carries other DNA sequences with the same CDR3. This rearrangement joins TRBV6-5 to TRBJ2-5, with D tentatively TRBD1 (6 bases). V shed 2 bases and J shed 4 bases, with 11 bases lying between them. Germline loops: CDR1 MNHEY, CDR2 SVGAGI. The CDR3 totals 14 residues. The CDR3 reads CASSYVGAGETQYF. The DNA of the CDR3 is TGTGCCAGCAGTTACGTGGGGGCCGGAGAGACCCAGTACTTC.

The CDR3 bases are TGCGCCAGCAGCCGAGGAGTGGCTCTTAATGAAAAACTGTTTTTT. This translates into CASSRGVALNEKLFF. The J gene is TRBJ1-4, the V gene TRBV4-3; D is undetermined. CDR1 is LGHNA, CDR2 YSLEER, per germline. Trimming removed 4 bases from V and 4 bases from J, with 13 bases in between. This CDR3 has 15 residues.